The 27 T cell receptor beta chains below were found in one sample sequenced in a study of human T cells and chemical hapten exposure. TCRdb fed the 5' RACE reads into MiXCR, producing one record per CDR3 protein. The sample contains around 82,000 distinct CDR3 sequences, 7% to 8% of which appear only once. Extraction yielded total RNA from whole blood (unfractionated). The receptors were sampled from a male donor in good health.

This chain connects TRBV7-9 to TRBJ1-2; D unclear. Between the trimmed V and J ends, which lost 4 bases and 7 bases, there was a span of 10 bases. The CDR3 totals 12 residues. Germline values: CDR1 SEHNR, CDR2 FQNEAQ (reference sequence). The CDR3 reads CASSSGAIGYTF. In DNA form, the CDR3 reads TGTGCCAGCAGCTCAGGCGCGATTGGCTACACCTTC.

This clonotype was counted many times. The J gene is TRBJ2-1, the V gene TRBV4-2; 12 bases fit TRBD2. This CDR3 is 16 amino acids long. V lost 1 base to trimming and J lost 4 bases; unmatched junction nucleotides: 2. Germline CDR1 is LGHNA and CDR2 is YNFKEQ. The CDR3 DNA reads as TGTGCCAGCAGCCAAGGGACTAGCGGGGAGTACAATGAGCAGTTCTTC. Protein sequence: CASSQGTSGEYNEQFF.

This clonotype has more than one count but fewer than ten. The chain recombines TRBV20-1 with TRBJ2-7, with D possibly matching TRBD1 (6 bases). Per germline, CDR1 DFQATT and CDR2 SNEGSKA (reference sequence). The V end was cut by 2 bases, the J end by 0 bases, with 11 bases between. The CDR3 runs to 14 residues. The CDR3 region has the DNA TGCAGTGCTAGAAGTGGGGACAACTCCTACGAGCAGTACTTC. Translating it yields CSARSGDNSYEQYF.

This clonotype was found a few times. In DNA, the CDR3 is TGTGCCAGCAGCCACGGACAAACGAATTCACCCCTCCACTTT. This codes for CASSHGQTNSPLHF. The chain couples TRBV3-1 to TRBJ1-6; D is possibly TRBD1 (5 bases). The CDR3 covers 14 residues. Germline CDR1 and CDR2: LGHDT and YNNKEL (reference sequence). V lost 3 bases and J lost 7, with 10 bases in between.

The table lists this clonotype with many counts. The V call is TRBV10-1, the J call TRBJ2-5; D remains unclear. The V and J ends lost 4 bases and 5 bases respectively, with 11 bases between them. Germline V gene lookup returns CDR1 WNHNN and CDR2 SYGVQD (reference sequence). CDR3 length: 13 amino acids. The CDR3 loop is CASSVGPAETQYF. The CDR3, as DNA: TGCGCCAGCAGTGTAGGGCCTGCGGAGACCCAGTACTTC.

This clonotype has ten or more counts. This chain uses TRBV5-1 with TRBJ2-5; 15 bases align to TRBD2. CDR1 is SGHRS and CDR2 is YFSETQ in the germline V gene. V shed 2 bases and J 1 base; nucleotides not matched to a gene: 3. The CDR3 has 17 residues. The CDR3 DNA sequence: TGCGCCAGCAGCTTCGGACTAGCGGGAGGGTCCCAAGAGACCCAGTACTTC. It specifies CASSFGLAGGSQETQYF.

This chain joins TRBV3-1 and TRBJ2-3; D unresolved. The V gene's germline CDR1 is LGHDT and CDR2 YNNKEL (reference sequence). The V end lost 2 bases, the J end lost 6 bases, and 9 bases lay between the germline ends. The CDR3 is made up of 13 amino acids. CDR3 sequence: CASSQFSADTQYF. For the CDR3, the DNA is TGTGCCAGCAGCCAATTCTCGGCGGATACGCAGTATTTT.

There are many counts of this clonotype. V is TRBV9 and J is TRBJ2-5, with TRBD1 matching over 7 bases. The length of the CDR3 is 18 residues. Germline V gives CDR1 SGDLS, CDR2 YYNGEE. V trimming: 3 bases; J trimming: 2 bases; junction bases outside the gene matches: 16. The CDR3 spells CASSAAVKTGLRQETQYF. As DNA, the CDR3 is TGTGCCAGCAGCGCAGCGGTAAAGACAGGGCTCCGACAAGAGACCCAGTACTTC.

V is TRBV7-9 and J is TRBJ2-7; D not certain. V was clipped by 5 bases and J by 3 bases, with 8 bases between them. This CDR3 spans 12 amino acids. Germline V gene lookup returns CDR1 SEHNR and CDR2 FQNEAQ (reference sequence). In DNA form, the CDR3 reads TGTGCCAGCAGCCTAGAGCGCTACGAGCAGTACTTC. It yields the protein CASSLERYEQYF.

This clonotype has a count of ten or more. The chain has TRBV6-2 or TRBV6-3 and TRBJ2-1, with 10 bases that match TRBD2. This CDR3 has 16 amino acids. Germline assignment: CDR1 MNHEY and CDR2 SVGEGT. Losses at the gene ends were 2 bases for V and 7 bases for J; bases not matched to a gene: 8. The CDR3 region is CASSYGAGGAGNEQFF. As DNA, the CDR3 is TGTGCCAGCAGTTACGGAGCGGGGGGGGCCGGGAATGAGCAGTTCTTC.

This sequence joins TRBV18 and TRBJ2-5; no clear D. Trimming took 2 bases from V and 4 from J, leaving 5 bases between them. CDR1 and CDR2 from the germline V gene are KGHSH and LQKENI. This CDR3 has 12 residues. The CDR3 DNA reads TGTGCCAGCTCACCATTTGGAGAGACCCAGTACTTC. This gives the protein CASSPFGETQYF.

The V gene is TRBV12-3 or TRBV12-4, the J gene TRBJ1-5; a possible D gene is TRBD1 (5 bases). Trimming took 1 base from V and 0 from J, leaving 16 bases between them. The CDR3 contains 18 residues. CDR3 in amino acids: CASSLGRIRDYSNQPQHF. The DNA of the CDR3 is TGTGCCAGCAGTTTAGGGAGGATTCGGGACTATAGCAATCAGCCCCAGCATTTT.

This clonotype has more than one count but fewer than ten. This rearrangement joins TRBV6-5 to TRBJ2-1; D not resolved. This CDR3 is 14 amino acids long. CDR1 and CDR2 from the germline V gene are MNHEY and SVGAGI. The V end lost 0 bases, the J end lost 4 bases, and 7 bases lay between the germline ends. The CDR3 DNA reads as TGTGCCAGCAGTTACTCGACCGGTTACAATGAGCAGTTCTTC. This codes for CASSYSTGYNEQFF.

This clonotype has only a few counts. This chain connects TRBV29-1 to TRBJ1-5; D is unclear. V gave up 3 bases and J gave up 1 base, with 10 bases separating them. Germline V lookup: CDR1 SQVTM, CDR2 ANQGSEA. This CDR3 spans 14 amino acids. This CDR3 is CSVEEGSSNQPQHF. The CDR3 DNA sequence: TGCAGCGTTGAGGAGGGCTCCAGCAATCAGCCCCAGCATTTT.

This clonotype has ten or more counts. The chain links TRBV12-3 or TRBV12-4 to TRBJ2-7, with 15 bases aligning to TRBD2. This CDR3 is built from 17 residues. The V gene end was trimmed by 3 bases and the J gene end by 5 bases; junction bases not matched to a gene: 8. CDR3 DNA: TGTGCCAGCAGTTTCCTGGGACTAGCGGGGGGTGCACACGAGCAGTACTTC. Translation gives CASSFLGLAGGAHEQYF.

This clonotype was picked up a small number of times. The chain recombines TRBV6-5 with TRBJ1-4; TRBD1 matches 10 bases. The germline V gene encodes CDR1 MNHEY and CDR2 SVGAGI. This CDR3 spans 17 amino acids. The junction had 10 bases not matched to a gene; V was cut back by 2 bases and J by 7 bases. The CDR3 nucleotides read TGTGCCAGCAGTTACGAGACAGGGGGCGGGTTGGGTGAAAAACTGTTTTTT. Protein sequence: CASSYETGGGLGEKLFF.

This clonotype was detected only a few times. The rearrangement links TRBV19 to TRBJ2-1; TRBD1 aligns across 8 bases. The CDR3 is 16 amino acids. J gave up 3 bases and V 5 bases, and 9 bases lay outside the gene matches. CDR1 and CDR2 from the germline V gene are LNHDA and SQIVND (reference sequence). CDR3 DNA sequence: TGTGCCAGTAGTCTACACCGACAGGGGTACTACAATGAGCAGTTCTTC. Translating it yields CASSLHRQGYYNEQFF.

V usage is TRBV18 and J usage is TRBJ2-3; the D gene is possibly TRBD1 (6 bases). The CDR3 sequence is 14 residues long. Trimming cost V 2 bases and J 5 bases, with 11 bases left between them. Germline CDR1 KGHSH, CDR2 LQKENI. CDR3 nucleotides: TGTGCCAGCTCACCAAGGTGGGGGCAAGATACGCAGTATTTT. The encoded protein is CASSPRWGQDTQYF.

This rearrangement joins TRBV7-2 to TRBJ2-1; 9 bases are a match to TRBD1. The CDR3 extends over 19 amino acids. Trimming at V came to 7 bases and at J to 5 bases, leaving 21 bases not matched to a gene. Germline V gene sequence: CDR1 SGHTA, CDR2 FQGNSA. In nucleotides, the CDR3 is TGTGCCAGCAACTTGGGGGACAGGGAGTTCCTAGCGGAAGACAATGAGCAGTTCTTC. It yields the protein CASNLGDREFLAEDNEQFF.

This clonotype appeared many times. The chain is built from TRBV30 and TRBJ2-2, with TRBD1 as a possible D gene (5 bases). The CDR3 runs 16 residues. In germline, CDR1 is GTSNPN, CDR2 SVGIG (reference sequence). The ends were cut back, 1 base at V and 4 bases at J, with 16 bases in the middle. Written as DNA, the CDR3 is TGTGCCTGGAGTGGAATTCAGGGTCGTCTCACCGGGGAGCTGTTTTTT. Amino acid sequence: CAWSGIQGRLTGELFF.

The V and J genes are TRBV12-3 or TRBV12-4 and TRBJ1-6; D ambiguous. The V gene lost 8 bases and the J gene lost 0 bases, with 8 bases spanning the gap. The CDR3 runs to 14 residues. The DNA for the CDR3 is TGTGCCAGCGGCCAGAGCTCCTATAATTCACCCCTCCACTTT. Translated: CASGQSSYNSPLHF.

There are a few counts of this clonotype. The chain recombines TRBV20-1 with TRBJ1-2; D is undetermined. The CDR3 has 13 amino acids. Trimming took off 6 bases at V and 1 base at J, with 12 bases between the two ends. CDR1 and CDR2 from the germline V gene are DFQATT and SNEGSKA (reference sequence). CDR3 sequence (DNA): TGCAGTGCCCAGTCGAACAGTAACTATGGCTACACCTTC. Encoded protein: CSAQSNSNYGYTF.

This clonotype was counted between two and nine times. V and J are TRBV10-3 and TRBJ2-1; perhaps TRBD2 as D (6 bases). In germline, CDR1 is ENHRY, CDR2 SYGVKD. This CDR3 region has 16 residues. Between the trimmed V and J ends, which lost 3 bases and 1 base, there was a span of 13 bases. Written as DNA, the CDR3 is TGTGCCATCAGTGAATCAGCGGGCTGGTCCTACAATGAGCAGTTCTTC. Its translation: CAISESAGWSYNEQFF.

The V and J genes are TRBV27 and TRBJ2-5; 7 nucleotides match TRBD1. CDR1 and CDR2 (germline): MNHEY, SMNVEV (reference sequence). The CDR3 totals 15 residues. Trimming removed 5 bases from V and 4 bases from J; junction bases left unmatched: 10. Written as DNA, the CDR3 is TGTGCCAGCAGTGAGGGACAGAGAGATGGAGAGACCCAGTACTTC. Translated: CASSEGQRDGETQYF.

A note on this clonotype: One junction end does not reproduce the germline sequence, and a read error may be involved. This sequence joins TRBV14 and TRBJ2-3, with 12 bases aligning to TRBD1. The CDR3 loop spans 15 amino acids. CDR1 is SGHDN and CDR2 is FVKESK in the germline V gene. The CDR3 here is CASSRGTGGIDAQYF. Here the CDR3 DNA reads TGTGCCAGCAGCCGCGGGACAGGGGGCATAGATGCGCAGTATTTT. Looking up the rest from reference TRBV14 and TRBJ2-3 gives the full variable domain: EAGVTQFPSHSVIEKGQTVTLRCDPISGHDNLYWYRRVMGKEIKFLLHFVKESKQDESGMPNNRFLAERTGGTYSTLKVQPAELEDSGVYFCASSRGTGGIDAQYFGPGTRLTVL.

This clonotype was detected a few times. The chain is built from TRBV4-1 and TRBJ1-2; D unresolved. Trimming removed 0 bases at V and 1 base at J, with 12 bases between. Germline V lookup: CDR1 MGHRA, CDR2 YSYEKL. This CDR3 spans 16 amino acids. The CDR3, as DNA: TGCGCCAGCAGCCAAGATCTGGCAGCTTTTAACTATGGCTACACCTTC. This encodes CASSQDLAAFNYGYTF.

This clonotype was observed many times. The chain recombines TRBV7-9 with TRBJ1-1, with D possibly matching TRBD1 (5 bases). The CDR3 runs 15 residues. CDR1 is SEHNR and CDR2 is FQNEAQ in the germline V gene (reference sequence). Trimming took 1 base from V and 5 from J, leaving 14 bases between them. The CDR3 DNA follows: TGTGCCAGCAGCTTAGATGGAGGTTGGGGGACTGAAGCTTTCTTT. Its translation is CASSLDGGWGTEAFF.